This is a list of T cell receptor beta chains from one sample in a study of human T cells and chemical hapten exposure. MiXCR was run by TCRdb on the RACE reads, yielding one entry per CDR3 protein. The data show around 380,000 distinct CDR3 sequences, around 5% seen once. This material consisted of whole blood, taken in connection with sensitization to the hapten diphenylcyclopropenone (DPC). Every receptor here comes from a woman aged 18-29 years with alopecia areata. Some clones in this sample may be carry-over from other donors' samples. The CDR3 runs from the conserved cysteine through the conserved F or W. The D gene is left open where the match is weak. Not all rows give a size; the values are once, few, many and, for expanded clones, a class.

D	size	V	J	CDR3	DNA
-	few	TRBV11-2	TRBJ2-7	CASSNAQISYEQYF	TGTGCCAGCAGCAACGCACAGATATCCTACGAGCAGTACTTC
-	few	TRBV4-3	TRBJ2-2	CASSQEGPNTGELFF	TGCGCCAGCAGCCAAGAGGGACCGAACACCGGGGAGCTGTTTTTT
-	few	TRBV7-9	TRBJ1-1	CASTYPGGADTEAFF	TGTGCCAGCACCTATCCCGGGGGAGCGGACACTGAAGCTTTCTTT
-	few	TRBV6-2/TRBV6-3	TRBJ2-7	CASISPGTTTYEQYF	TGTGCCAGCATCTCCCCCGGGACAACCACCTACGAGCAGTACTTC
-	many	TRBV12-3/TRBV12-4	TRBJ1-3	CASSLSGHTIYF	TGTGCCAGCAGTTTATCGGGGCACACCATATATTTT
TRBD2	many	TRBV6-2/TRBV6-3	TRBJ2-1	CASSYGTSLYNEQFF	TGTGCCAGCAGTTACGGGACTAGTCTCTACAATGAGCAGTTCTTC
TRBD1	many	TRBV28	TRBJ1-2	CASSSQGKANYGYTF	TGTGCCAGCAGTTCACAGGGGAAAGCTAACTATGGCTACACCTTC
-	-	TRBV14	TRBJ1-2	CASSQDFPSYGYTF	TGTGCCAGCAGCCAAGATTTCCCCAGCTATGGCTACACCTTC
TRBD1	many	TRBV29-1	TRBJ1-3	CSVGIHVQGAAGNTIYF	TGCAGCGTCGGGATCCATGTCCAGGGGGCAGCTGGAAACACCATATATTTT
TRBD1	many	TRBV3-1	TRBJ1-1	CASSSEPGTANTEAFF	TGTGCCAGCAGCTCAGAACCCGGGACAGCGAACACTGAAGCTTTCTTT
TRBD2	-	TRBV10-3	TRBJ2-3	CAITPQRGKGTDTQYF	TGTGCCATCACCCCGCAGCGGGGGAAAGGCACAGATACGCAGTATTTT
TRBD1	many	TRBV9	TRBJ1-3	CASSGRGLSSGNTIYF	TGTGCCAGCAGCGGAAGGGGGCTATCCTCTGGAAACACCATATATTTT
-	few	TRBV7-2	TRBJ2-1	CASSLYRGGGSSYNEQFF	TGTGCCAGCAGCTTATATCGTGGCGGGGGCAGCTCCTACAATGAGCAGTTCTTC
-	few	TRBV28	TRBJ1-5	CAAGPPNQPQHF	TGTGCCGCCGGGCCCCCGAATCAGCCCCAGCATTTT
-	-	TRBV10-3	TRBJ2-3	CAISDRQGSTDTQYF	TGTGCCATCAGTGACAGGCAGGGGAGCACAGATACGCAGTATTTT
-	-	TRBV20-1	TRBJ2-3	CSARGRGGPRSDTQYF	TGCAGTGCTAGAGGGAGAGGGGGACCTCGCTCAGATACGCAGTATTTT
-	many	TRBV7-9	TRBJ1-1	CASSLAPSGAAEAFF	TGTGCCAGCAGCTTAGCACCCTCTGGGGCCGCTGAAGCTTTCTTT
-	many	TRBV27	TRBJ1-5	CASSFTQGGPQHF	TGTGCCAGCAGTTTCACCCAAGGGGGGCCCCAGCATTTT
-	many	TRBV28	TRBJ1-2	CASSAPHGGNYGYTF	TGTGCCAGCAGCGCTCCGCATGGCGGTAACTATGGCTACACCTTC
-	-	TRBV27	TRBJ2-2	CASSFGGPGMVTGELFF	TGTGCCAGCAGTTTCGGGGGGCCGGGGATGGTGACCGGGGAGCTGTTTTTT
-	few	TRBV9	TRBJ1-6	CASSGTLRSPLHF	TGTGCCAGCAGCGGGACCTTGAGATCACCCCTCCACTTT
TRBD2	many	TRBV20-1	TRBJ2-3	CSAPLAGGSMYTDTQYF	TGCAGTGCTCCACTAGCGGGGGGCTCCATGTACACAGATACGCAGTATTTT
-	many	TRBV2	TRBJ1-3	CASSEGGGAGNTIYF	TGTGCCAGCAGTGAAGGTGGTGGAGCTGGAAACACCATATATTTT
-	many	TRBV6-5	TRBJ2-4	CASSQGQSLAKNIQYF	TGTGCCAGCAGCCAAGGACAGTCCCTAGCCAAAAACATTCAGTACTTC
-	-	TRBV13	TRBJ2-3	CASSFRGTGDTQYF	TGTGCCAGCAGCTTCCGGGGGACGGGAGATACGCAGTATTTT
-	-	TRBV28	TRBJ1-6	CASSLSFYNSPLHF	TGTGCCAGCAGTTTATCCTTTTATAATTCACCCCTCCACTTT
TRBD1	-	TRBV6-2/TRBV6-3	TRBJ2-5	CASSSRGRGETQYF	TGTGCCAGCAGTTCCAGGGGGCGCGGGGAGACCCAGTACTTC
-	many	TRBV6-5	TRBJ1-4	CASSYGGSKLFF	TGTGCCAGCAGTTACGGGGGGTCGAAACTGTTTTTT
-	many	TRBV7-6	TRBJ1-3	CASSRQPAYGNTIYF	TGTGCCAGCAGCAGACAGCCAGCGTACGGAAACACCATATATTTT
-	many	TRBV5-5	TRBJ1-3	CASSLAPLLGQRGTIYF	TGTGCCAGCAGCTTGGCTCCGCTTTTAGGTCAAAGAGGCACCATATATTTT
-	many	TRBV2	TRBJ2-2	CASSARGGGLILNTGELFF	TGTGCCAGCAGCGCCAGGGGCGGGGGCCTCATCCTTAACACCGGGGAGCTGTTTTTT
-	few	TRBV6-5	TRBJ2-3	CASSYVGADTQYF	TGTGCCAGCAGTTACGTAGGCGCAGATACGCAGTATTTT
-	-	TRBV12-3/TRBV12-4	TRBJ1-2	CASSLVAIYGYTF	TGTGCCAGCAGTTTAGTGGCAATTTATGGCTACACCTTC
-	many	TRBV6-2/TRBV6-3	TRBJ1-1	CASSYSSSNTEAFF	TGTGCCAGCAGTTACTCATCAAGTAACACTGAAGCTTTCTTT
TRBD2	many	TRBV5-1	TRBJ2-1	CASSPGGVSSYNEQFF	TGCGCCAGCAGCCCGGGAGGGGTGAGCTCCTACAATGAGCAGTTCTTC
-	-	TRBV29-1	TRBJ2-5	CSAAGTPESTQYF	TGCAGCGCCGCCGGGACACCCGAATCGACCCAGTACTTC
-	many	TRBV2	TRBJ1-5	CASSEAPTESPRNQPQHF	TGTGCCAGCAGTGAAGCGCCCACAGAGAGCCCAAGGAATCAGCCCCAGCATTTT
-	-	TRBV6-2/TRBV6-3	TRBJ1-5	CASSPQGPSNQPQHF	TGTGCCAGCAGTCCCCAGGGTCCGAGCAATCAGCCCCAGCATTTT
TRBD2	few	TRBV7-2	TRBJ2-7	CASSLARGEQYF	TGTGCCAGCAGCTTAGCGCGGGGGGAGCAGTACTTC
-	-	TRBV5-1	TRBJ2-3	CASSETGTPTDTQYF	TGCGCCAGCAGTGAGACCGGGACACCCACAGATACGCAGTATTTT
-	-	TRBV29-1	TRBJ2-3	CSVGSAGLRKDTQYF	TGCAGCGTTGGCTCCGCGGGTCTACGAAAAGATACGCAGTATTTT
-	many	TRBV20-1	TRBJ2-5	CSAPIGTVQETQYF	TGCAGTGCCCCTATCGGGACGGTCCAAGAGACCCAGTACTTC
-	many	TRBV2	TRBJ2-3	CASSETSSTDTQYF	TGTGCCAGCAGTGAAACTAGTAGCACAGATACGCAGTATTTT
TRBD1	few	TRBV6-2/TRBV6-3	TRBJ2-7	CASGRQGAKEQYF	TGTGCCAGCGGGCGACAGGGGGCGAAGGAGCAGTACTTC
-	many	TRBV20-1	TRBJ1-6	CSAREVAGDNSPLHF	TGCAGTGCTAGAGAGGTGGCAGGGGATAATTCACCCCTCCACTTT
TRBD1	few	TRBV7-6	TRBJ1-1	CASSTNRGIPEAFF	TGTGCCAGCAGCACTAACAGGGGAATTCCTGAAGCTTTCTTT
TRBD1	many	TRBV12-3/TRBV12-4	TRBJ1-2	CASSSLGQNYGYTF	TGTGCCAGCAGTTCGTTGGGACAGAACTATGGCTACACCTTC
-	few	TRBV6-4	TRBJ1-6	CASSDSTREYSPLHF	TGTGCCAGCAGTGACTCGACCAGGGAGTATTCACCCCTCCACTTT
TRBD1	few	TRBV18	TRBJ1-2	CASSPWTGLTNYGYTF	TGTGCCAGCTCACCATGGACAGGGCTAACTAACTATGGCTACACCTTC
-	-	TRBV28	TRBJ1-6	CATRGYNSPLHF	TGTGCCACCCGCGGGTATAATTCACCCCTCCACTTT
TRBD2	many	TRBV28	TRBJ2-7	CASLPLAGDIYEQYF	TGTGCCAGTTTGCCGCTAGCGGGGGACATCTACGAGCAGTACTTC
-	many	TRBV29-1	TRBJ1-2	CSVDTLNYGYTF	TGCAGCGTTGACACACTTAACTATGGCTACACCTTC
-	few	TRBV4-1	TRBJ1-4	CASSQDPAAGVNEKLFF	TGCGCCAGCAGCCAAGATCCCGCAGCAGGGGTGAATGAAAAACTGTTTTTT